This TCR beta chain was retrieved from a study of tumor and adjacent non-tumor tissue in lung cancer. Three rounds of nested PCR, following a modified ARM-PCR protocol, produced the TCRbeta library. TCRdb used MiXCR to reprocess the multiplex PCR reads, holding one entry per CDR3 protein. Of 35,000 to 55,000 distinct CDR3 sequences listed, 60% were seen once; the top ten hold about 41%. Points from the study as a whole: TCR diversity was significantly greater in tumor than normal lung tissue.

Note on this clonotype: Antigen specificity is unknown. A clone one base away is much larger, so this may be a read error.

RNA was extracted from bulk tissue without any cell sorting. This non-tumor lung sample came from over 3 cm beyond the tumor edge. Newly diagnosed lung cancer patients had thoracic surgery in China, August–late 2014, without prior chemotherapy. The sample comprised distant non-tumor lung tissue. The clonotype originates from a man aged 45-60 years with non-small cell lung cancer.

The DNA of the CDR3 is TGTGCCAGCAGTTGGCAGTGTAATGAGCAGTTCTTC. Protein product: CASSWQCNEQFF. This rearrangement joins TRBV28 to TRBJ2-1; no clear D gene. CDR1 and CDR2 (germline): MDHEN, SYDVKM. V dropped 4 bases and J dropped 7 bases, with 8 bases sitting between them. The CDR3 sequence is 12 residues long.